These 23 T cell receptor beta chains came from one sample sequenced in a study of blood T cell repertoires in COVID-19. Data came from immunoSEQ multiplex PCR; TCRdb stores just in-frame clones and leaves some out. The table shows about 380,000 clones, with about 89% occurring only once. The sequenced sample consisted of peripheral blood. The origin of the receptors is a man aged 40-55 years with acute or convalescent COVID-19.

This clone was found once. V usage is TRBV7-3 and J usage is TRBJ2-7; 10 bases line up with TRBD2. The CDR3 contains 14 residues. Germline V CDR1 and CDR2: SGHTA, FQGTGA. V shed 1 base and J 6 bases; nucleotides not matched to a gene: 3. The CDR3 DNA is TGTGCCAGCAGCTTAAATCTAGCGGGAGCCGAGCAGTACTTC. Amino acid sequence: CASSLNLAGAEQYF.

In this sample, this clone turned up once. The chain has TRBV15 and TRBJ1-5; perhaps TRBD1 as D (5 bases). Germline assignment: CDR1 LNHNV and CDR2 YYDKDF (reference sequence). This CDR3 region has 14 residues. V was shortened by 1 base and J by 5 bases, with 9 bases between the two germline ends. For the CDR3, the DNA is TGTGCCACCAGCAGAGTGGAAGGGGATCAGCCCCAGCATTTT. This translates into CATSRVEGDQPQHF.

V usage is TRBV7-2 and J usage is TRBJ2-3; the match to TRBD2 covers 7 bases. Germline V gene lookup returns CDR1 SGHTA and CDR2 FQGNSA. This CDR3 comprises 16 residues. V shed 2 bases, J shed 3 bases, and the junction held 8 bases outside the gene matches. The CDR3 DNA sequence: TGTGCCAGCAGCTTACAGGCGGGAGCGTCGACAGATACGCAGTATTTT. The encoded protein is CASSLQAGASTDTQYF.

The CDR3 DNA is TGTGCCAGCAGTTACAGGACAGAGCAGCCCCAGCATTTT. Translated: CASSYRTEQPQHF. The chain has TRBV12-3 or TRBV12-4 and TRBJ1-5, with D perhaps matching TRBD1 (6 bases). V was pared by 4 bases and J by 7 bases, with 11 bases between. This CDR3 has 13 amino acids.

The chain is built from TRBV2 and TRBJ2-1; D is perhaps TRBD1 (6 bases). The CDR3 is made up of 14 amino acids. Germline CDR1 is SNHLY and CDR2 is FYNNEI. Trimming cost V 7 bases and J 4 bases, with 14 bases left between them. The CDR3 nucleotides are TGTGCCAGCATACAGGGTGCAGTATACAATGAGCAGTTCTTC. Translated: CASIQGAVYNEQFF.

The chain carries TRBV7-8 and TRBJ1-1; D is unresolved. From germline, CDR1 is SGHVS and CDR2 FQNEAQ. The CDR3 runs 13 residues. V was clipped by 3 bases and J by 0 bases, with 5 bases between them. The CDR3 loop is CASSFGLNTEAFF. The CDR3 DNA sequence: TGTGCCAGCAGCTTTGGCCTGAACACTGAAGCTTTCTTT.

CDR3 coding DNA: TGTGCCAGCAGTCAAAGGGACAGTCTCCTGAGGGATTCACCCCTCCACTTT. This gives the protein CASSQRDSLLRDSPLHF. J is TRBJ1-6 and V is TRBV6-6; 7 bases match TRBD1. The CDR3 is made up of 17 amino acids. V lost 5 bases to trimming and J lost 8 bases; unmatched junction nucleotides: 15. CDR1 is MNHNY, CDR2 SVGAGI, per germline (reference sequence).

The chain joins TRBV28 to TRBJ1-1; D possibly corresponds to TRBD1 (5 bases). The V gene lost 1 base and the J gene lost 6 bases, with 15 bases spanning the gap. Germline assignment: CDR1 MDHEN and CDR2 SYDVKM. The CDR3 length is 15 residues. As DNA, the CDR3 is TGTGCCAGCAGTTTATCGGAACCGGGGGTGGCTGAAGCTTTCTTT. This translates into CASSLSEPGVAEAFF.

The rearrangement joins TRBV10-3 to TRBJ2-7, with D maybe TRBD1 (6 bases). Trimming cost V 6 bases and J 1 base, with 16 bases left between them. CDR3 size: 15 residues. Germline V gives CDR1 ENHRY, CDR2 SYGVKD. The CDR3 reads CAISLEGETSYEQYF. CDR3 in DNA: TGTGCCATCAGCCTCGAGGGGGAAACTTCCTACGAGCAGTACTTC.

This chain connects TRBV18 to TRBJ1-2, with D perhaps TRBD1 (6 bases). Germline V gene data show CDR1 as KGHSH and CDR2 as LQKENI. V was shortened by 3 bases and J by 6 bases, with 14 bases between the two germline ends. This CDR3 is built from 14 residues. CDR3 protein: CASSPSRGDNGYTF. The DNA of the CDR3 is TGTGCCAGCTCACCGTCCAGGGGAGATAATGGCTACACCTTC.

The V call is TRBV4-1, the J call TRBJ1-5; D may be TRBD1 (5 bases). V was shortened by 1 base and J by 6 bases, with 13 bases between the two germline ends. The CDR3 spans 15 residues. Germline CDR1 MGHRA, CDR2 YSYEKL. Here the CDR3 DNA reads TGCGCCAGCAGCCAAGGTGTTTTGGGGGGTCAGCCCCAGCATTTT. As protein: CASSQGVLGGQPQHF.

The chain employs TRBV9 and TRBJ2-2; D perhaps matches TRBD1 (5 bases). The CDR3 covers 16 residues. The germline V and J ends were trimmed by 4 bases and 1 base, with 14 bases remaining between them. Germline loops: CDR1 SGDLS, CDR2 YYNGEE. The CDR3 nucleotides are TGTGCCAGCAGCCCCCTCGGGCAGGGGAACACCGGGGAGCTGTTTTTT. As protein: CASSPLGQGNTGELFF.

The chain links TRBV7-2 to TRBJ1-1; D is ambiguous. Trimming left V 2 bases short and J 9 bases short, with 13 bases between. Germline assignment: CDR1 SGHTA and CDR2 FQGNSA. CDR3 length equals 13 residues. The CDR3 region is CASSLSVGYQAFF. The CDR3 nucleotides read TGTGCCAGCAGCTTATCGGTGGGCTATCAAGCTTTCTTT.

This chain connects TRBV5-6 to TRBJ2-2, with 10 bases that match TRBD2. The V gene end was trimmed by 4 bases and the J gene end by 7 bases; junction bases not matched to a gene: 10. This CDR3 has 16 amino acids. From germline, CDR1 is SGHDT and CDR2 YYEEEE. CDR3 nucleotides: TGTGCCAGCAGCCCTAAGCGGGGGGGCCACGACGGGGAGCTGTTTTTT. The encoded protein is CASSPKRGGHDGELFF.

This rearrangement joins TRBV28 to TRBJ1-4; D not certain. The CDR3 sequence is 13 residues long. Germline values: CDR1 MDHEN, CDR2 SYDVKM. V gave up 3 bases and J gave up 8 bases, with 10 bases separating them. The CDR3 is CASSFRRREKLFF. The CDR3 DNA reads TGTGCCAGCAGTTTCCGGAGGAGGGAAAAACTGTTTTTT.

This chain connects TRBV20-1 to TRBJ2-1; 7 bases match TRBD2. CDR1 DFQATT and CDR2 SNEGSKA come from the germline V gene (reference sequence). The CDR3 consists of 13 residues. V trimming: 3 bases; J trimming: 8 bases; junction bases outside the gene matches: 7. The CDR3 DNA follows: TGCAGTGCTAGTCGGACTAGTTTTTATGAGCAGTTCTTC. Its translation: CSASRTSFYEQFF.

This chain uses TRBV7-3 with TRBJ2-3; 15 bases agree with TRBD2. There are 16 residues in the CDR3. Germline CDR1 and CDR2: SGHTA and FQGTGA. The trim removed 5 bases at V and 4 bases at J, leaving 4 bases unmatched. The CDR3 bases are TGTGCCAGCAGCGGCGGACTAGCGGGAGGGGCAGATACGCAGTATTTT. This encodes CASSGGLAGGADTQYF.

The genes are TRBV19 and TRBJ1-3; no reliable D call. Germline V gene data show CDR1 as LNHDA and CDR2 as SQIVND (reference sequence). Trimming shortened V by 7 bases and J by 4 bases, and 8 bases separated the two germline ends. The CDR3 runs to 12 residues. The CDR3 DNA reads TGTGCCAGTAACTCAGGAGGAAACACCATATATTTT. Protein: CASNSGGNTIYF.

The table lists this clone with a count of one. This chain connects TRBV6-5 to TRBJ1-2; the D is unclear. V lost 7 bases, J lost 5 bases, and 8 bases lay in between. This CDR3 has 11 residues. Per germline, CDR1 MNHEY and CDR2 SVGAGI. CDR3 loop: CASTRGYGYTF. CDR3 bases: TGTGCCAGCACCCGCGGGTATGGCTACACCTTC.

In this sample, this clone turned up a few times. V and J are TRBV5-8 and TRBJ2-3; possibly TRBD1 for D (5 bases). Per germline, CDR1 SGHTS and CDR2 YDEGEE. Trimming took 0 bases from V and 2 from J, leaving 13 bases between them. The CDR3 extends over 16 amino acids. The DNA of the CDR3 is TGTGCCAGCAGCTTGGCCGGAAGGGGCTTCACAGATACGCAGTATTTT. Translated, it gives CASSLAGRGFTDTQYF.

This clone was counted ten times or more. The chain links TRBV5-1 to TRBJ2-2, with TRBD1 matching 9 bases. Germline trimming cut 4 bases from V and 0 bases from J; bases unmatched to any gene: 1. From germline, CDR1 is SGHRS and CDR2 YFSETQ. The CDR3 length is 15 residues. The CDR3 sequence is CASSRTGANTGELFF. The CDR3 region has the DNA TGCGCCAGCAGCCGGACAGGGGCGAACACCGGGGAGCTGTTTTTT. The variable domain in full, with the rest retrieved from reference TRBV5-1 and TRBJ2-2, is KAGVTQTPRYLIKTRGQQVTLSCSPISGHRSVSWYQQTPGQGLQFLFEYFSETQRNKGNFPGRFSGRQFSNSRSEMNVSTLELGDSALYLCASSRTGANTGELFFGEGSRLTVL.

V is TRBV28 and J is TRBJ1-2, with 7 bases fitting TRBD1. Germline V lookup: CDR1 MDHEN, CDR2 SYDVKM. The CDR3 has 16 amino acids. The ends lost 2 bases at V and 4 bases at J; junction bases unmatched: 10. CDR3 sequence reads: CASSLDRVKPRYGYTF. The DNA of the CDR3 is TGTGCCAGCAGTTTAGACAGGGTAAAACCCCGCTATGGCTACACCTTC.

The rearrangement links TRBV28 to TRBJ1-2, with 8 positions matching TRBD1. There are 16 residues in the CDR3. Germline V CDR1 and CDR2: MDHEN, SYDVKM. V lost 6 bases to trimming and J lost 4 bases; unmatched junction nucleotides: 13. The CDR3 DNA sequence: TGTGCCAGCAGCTCGACAGGGGACCCATTTCTCTATGGCTACACCTTC. Protein sequence: CASSSTGDPFLYGYTF.